A selection of T cell receptor beta chains follows, all from one sample in a study of T cells in Graves' hyperthyroidism and ophthalmopathy. TCRdb ran MiXCR on the multiplex PCR reads and lists one entry per CDR3 protein. This table has some 620,000 distinct CDR3 sequences, 15% to 20% appearing once. The specimen was blood. Every receptor here comes from a woman aged 25 to 39 with Graves' hyperthyroidism. The CDR3 runs from the conserved cysteine through the conserved F or W. Each record gives: D gene, clone size, V gene, J gene, CDR3 protein, CDR3 DNA. The D gene is left open where the match is weak. Expanded clones are given a class, and other clones once, few, many or no size at all.

d_call: TRBD1
clone_size: few
v_call: TRBV2
j_call: TRBJ1-4
cdr3_aa: CVSSIRTGEKLFF
cdr3_nt: TGTGTCAGCAGTATTAGGACAGGGGAAAAACTGTTTTTT

d_call: .
clone_size: few
v_call: TRBV5-1
j_call: TRBJ2-1
cdr3_aa: CASSFSLTGDNEQFF
cdr3_nt: TGCGCCAGCAGCTTCAGTCTTACAGGTGACAATGAGCAGTTCTTC

d_call: .
clone_size: many
v_call: TRBV5-1
j_call: TRBJ1-1
cdr3_aa: CASREGTEAFF
cdr3_nt: TGCGCCAGCAGGGAGGGCACTGAAGCTTTCTTT

d_call: .
clone_size: many
v_call: TRBV10-3
j_call: TRBJ2-1
cdr3_aa: CATGGQAGRNEQFF
cdr3_nt: TGTGCCACCGGCGGGCAGGCGGGCAGGAATGAGCAGTTCTTC

d_call: TRBD1
clone_size: .
v_call: TRBV24-1
j_call: TRBJ2-1
cdr3_aa: CATSVLDRLSYNEQFF
cdr3_nt: TGTGCCACCAGTGTCCTGGACAGGCTCTCCTACAATGAGCAGTTCTTC

d_call: .
clone_size: many
v_call: TRBV5-1
j_call: TRBJ2-7
cdr3_aa: CASSLVENYEQYF
cdr3_nt: TGCGCCAGCAGCTTGGTCGAGAACTACGAGCAGTACTTC

d_call: TRBD1
clone_size: many
v_call: TRBV5-1
j_call: TRBJ2-7
cdr3_aa: CASSRRTGGYEQYF
cdr3_nt: TGCGCCAGCAGCCGCAGGACAGGGGGCTACGAGCAGTACTTC

d_call: .
clone_size: many
v_call: TRBV6-5
j_call: TRBJ2-1
cdr3_aa: CASSYSGRSHEQFF
cdr3_nt: TGTGCCAGCAGTTACTCCGGACGTTCGCATGAGCAGTTCTTC

d_call: TRBD1
clone_size: many
v_call: TRBV28
j_call: TRBJ1-2
cdr3_aa: CASSPGGTGQGIYGYTF
cdr3_nt: TGTGCCAGCAGTCCCGGGGGCACCGGACAGGGGATCTATGGCTACACCTTC

d_call: .
clone_size: .
v_call: TRBV5-1
j_call: TRBJ2-7
cdr3_aa: CASSLNPYNEQYF
cdr3_nt: TGCGCCAGCAGCTTAAATCCATACAATGAGCAGTACTTC

d_call: TRBD2
clone_size: many
v_call: TRBV7-2
j_call: TRBJ2-3
cdr3_aa: CASSRTSGSSDTQYF
cdr3_nt: TGTGCCAGCAGCCGGACTAGCGGGAGCTCGGATACGCAGTATTTT

d_call: TRBD2
clone_size: .
v_call: TRBV7-2
j_call: TRBJ2-1
cdr3_aa: CASSSSGSYHNEQFF
cdr3_nt: TGTGCCAGCAGCTCGAGCGGGAGTTACCACAATGAGCAGTTCTTC

d_call: TRBD1
clone_size: .
v_call: TRBV11-1
j_call: TRBJ2-6
cdr3_aa: CATDRASTGANVLTF
cdr3_nt: TGTGCCACGGACAGGGCGTCTACTGGGGCCAACGTCCTGACTTTC

d_call: .
clone_size: .
v_call: TRBV6-4
j_call: TRBJ2-1
cdr3_aa: CASSTLAYNEQFF
cdr3_nt: TGTGCCAGCTCCACACTAGCCTACAATGAGCAGTTCTTC

d_call: .
clone_size: many
v_call: TRBV7-8
j_call: TRBJ1-1
cdr3_aa: CASSLGKFPEAFF
cdr3_nt: TGTGCCAGCAGCTTAGGGAAGTTCCCTGAAGCTTTCTTT

d_call: .
clone_size: few
v_call: TRBV25-1
j_call: TRBJ2-7
cdr3_aa: CATRLANYEQYF
cdr3_nt: TGTGCCACCCGTTTGGCCAATTACGAGCAGTACTTC

d_call: TRBD2
clone_size: .
v_call: TRBV12-3/TRBV12-4
j_call: TRBJ2-3
cdr3_aa: CASTQDPDGREGQYF
cdr3_nt: TGTGCCAGCACCCAAGACCCCGACGGGCGGGAGGGGCAGTATTTT

d_call: TRBD2
clone_size: .
v_call: TRBV7-7
j_call: TRBJ2-5
cdr3_aa: CASSLSPAGGARETQYF
cdr3_nt: TGTGCTAGCAGCTTATCTCCTGCGGGAGGTGCACGTGAGACCCAGTACTTC

d_call: .
clone_size: .
v_call: TRBV20-1
j_call: TRBJ2-5
cdr3_aa: CSAGNRDQETQYF
cdr3_nt: TGCAGTGCTGGAAACCGGGACCAAGAGACCCAGTACTTC

d_call: TRBD1
clone_size: .
v_call: TRBV12-3/TRBV12-4
j_call: TRBJ1-2
cdr3_aa: CASRPVEGAYGYTF
cdr3_nt: TGTGCCAGCAGGCCAGTGGAGGGGGCATATGGCTACACCTTC

d_call: .
clone_size: many
v_call: TRBV12-3/TRBV12-4
j_call: TRBJ1-1
cdr3_aa: CASWTPARGKYEAFF
cdr3_nt: TGTGCCAGCTGGACTCCGGCCCGGGGGAAGTATGAAGCTTTCTTT

d_call: .
clone_size: many
v_call: TRBV28
j_call: TRBJ1-1
cdr3_aa: CASYPGTSNTEAFF
cdr3_nt: TGTGCCAGCTACCCCGGGACTTCAAACACTGAAGCTTTCTTT

d_call: .
clone_size: few
v_call: TRBV19
j_call: TRBJ2-1
cdr3_aa: CASIPGARSSYNEQFF
cdr3_nt: TGTGCCAGTATCCCAGGGGCGAGGAGCTCCTACAATGAGCAGTTCTTC

d_call: TRBD2
clone_size: .
v_call: TRBV28
j_call: TRBJ2-3
cdr3_aa: CASPRGGQQYF
cdr3_nt: TGTGCCAGCCCACGGGGAGGGCAGCAGTATTTT

d_call: .
clone_size: .
v_call: TRBV19
j_call: TRBJ2-1
cdr3_aa: CASSIDWTNNEQFF
cdr3_nt: TGTGCCAGTAGTATAGACTGGACCAACAATGAGCAGTTCTTC

d_call: .
clone_size: many
v_call: TRBV20-1
j_call: TRBJ2-3
cdr3_aa: CSARDLRTTDTQYF
cdr3_nt: TGCAGTGCTAGAGATCTTCGGACCACAGATACGCAGTATTTT

d_call: .
clone_size: .
v_call: TRBV5-6
j_call: TRBJ1-1
cdr3_aa: CSTSGLNTEAFF
cdr3_nt: TGTTCCACCTCCGGACTTAACACTGAAGCTTTCTTT

d_call: TRBD2
clone_size: few
v_call: TRBV20-1
j_call: TRBJ2-7
cdr3_aa: CSARELAGDYEQYF
cdr3_nt: TGCAGTGCTAGAGAGCTAGCGGGAGACTACGAGCAGTACTTC

d_call: .
clone_size: few
v_call: TRBV9
j_call: TRBJ1-1
cdr3_aa: CASSVEDRLNTEAFF
cdr3_nt: TGTGCCAGCAGCGTCGAGGACAGACTGAACACTGAAGCTTTCTTT

d_call: TRBD1
clone_size: few
v_call: TRBV5-1
j_call: TRBJ2-7
cdr3_aa: CASSLEFDRGPYEQYF
cdr3_nt: TGCGCCAGCAGCTTGGAATTTGACAGGGGACCCTACGAGCAGTACTTC

d_call: TRBD1
clone_size: .
v_call: TRBV20-1
j_call: TRBJ2-2
cdr3_aa: CSAIRQGASGAGELFF
cdr3_nt: TGCAGTGCTATAAGACAGGGGGCAAGTGGGGCCGGGGAGCTGTTTTTT

d_call: .
clone_size: .
v_call: TRBV27
j_call: TRBJ1-3
cdr3_aa: CASSFQRQGNTIYF
cdr3_nt: TGTGCCAGCAGTTTTCAACGGCAAGGAAACACCATATATTTT

d_call: .
clone_size: few
v_call: TRBV7-9
j_call: TRBJ2-3
cdr3_aa: CASSSGVFTDTQYF
cdr3_nt: TGTGCCAGCAGCTCAGGGGTCTTCACAGATACGCAGTATTTT

d_call: .
clone_size: many
v_call: TRBV6-4
j_call: TRBJ2-3
cdr3_aa: CASSDSQGHTDTQYF
cdr3_nt: TGTGCCAGCAGTGACTCCCAGGGACACACAGATACGCAGTATTTT

d_call: TRBD2
clone_size: .
v_call: TRBV12-3/TRBV12-4
j_call: TRBJ2-2
cdr3_aa: CATKTSGSPAGELFF
cdr3_nt: TGTGCCACCAAGACTAGCGGGAGTCCTGCCGGGGAGCTGTTTTTT

d_call: TRBD1
clone_size: few
v_call: TRBV24-1
j_call: TRBJ2-7
cdr3_aa: CATSDFTGGKDEQYF
cdr3_nt: TGTGCCACCAGTGATTTTACAGGGGGAAAGGACGAGCAGTACTTC

d_call: TRBD1
clone_size: many
v_call: TRBV20-1
j_call: TRBJ2-3
cdr3_aa: CSVETGDTQYF
cdr3_nt: TGCAGTGTCGAGACAGGGGATACGCAGTATTTT

d_call: TRBD1
clone_size: many
v_call: TRBV25-1
j_call: TRBJ2-7
cdr3_aa: CASSESPDRGGYEQYF
cdr3_nt: TGTGCCAGCAGTGAATCTCCGGACAGGGGAGGATACGAGCAGTACTTC

d_call: .
clone_size: few
v_call: TRBV19
j_call: TRBJ2-2
cdr3_aa: CASSSGGTTGELFF
cdr3_nt: TGTGCCAGTAGTTCCGGCGGTACCACCGGGGAGCTGTTTTTT

d_call: .
clone_size: .
v_call: TRBV6-1
j_call: TRBJ2-2
cdr3_aa: CASSYLGELFF
cdr3_nt: TGTGCCAGCAGTTACCTCGGGGAGCTGTTTTTT

d_call: .
clone_size: few
v_call: TRBV9
j_call: TRBJ2-2
cdr3_aa: CASTPAWVRSGNTGELFF
cdr3_nt: TGTGCCAGCACCCCTGCATGGGTTAGGAGTGGAAACACCGGGGAGCTGTTTTTT

d_call: .
clone_size: few
v_call: TRBV14
j_call: TRBJ2-1
cdr3_aa: CASSQDGSYNEQFF
cdr3_nt: TGTGCCAGCAGCCAAGATGGATCCTACAATGAGCAGTTCTTC

d_call: .
clone_size: many
v_call: TRBV30
j_call: TRBJ2-1
cdr3_aa: CAWSFNNEQFF
cdr3_nt: TGTGCCTGGAGTTTTAACAATGAGCAGTTCTTC

d_call: TRBD2
clone_size: many
v_call: TRBV7-9
j_call: TRBJ2-3
cdr3_aa: CASSSPTALAGADTQYF
cdr3_nt: TGTGCCAGCAGCTCCCCTACTGCACTAGCGGGAGCAGATACGCAGTATTTT

d_call: TRBD1
clone_size: few
v_call: TRBV12-3/TRBV12-4
j_call: TRBJ2-7
cdr3_aa: CASSRKGQGRHEQYF
cdr3_nt: TGTGCCAGCAGCCGAAAGGGACAGGGCAGGCACGAGCAGTACTTC

d_call: TRBD2
clone_size: .
v_call: TRBV6-5
j_call: TRBJ2-7
cdr3_aa: CASSFRGLAGVHEQYF
cdr3_nt: TGTGCCAGCAGTTTCCGGGGACTAGCGGGAGTCCACGAGCAGTACTTC

d_call: TRBD1
clone_size: many
v_call: TRBV7-9
j_call: TRBJ1-1
cdr3_aa: CASSLEGTVNTEAFF
cdr3_nt: TGTGCCAGCAGCTTAGAAGGGACAGTAAACACTGAAGCTTTCTTT

d_call: .
clone_size: few
v_call: TRBV28
j_call: TRBJ1-5
cdr3_aa: CASRTPGGGVNQPQHF
cdr3_nt: TGTGCCAGCAGAACCCCAGGAGGGGGGGTCAATCAGCCCCAGCATTTT

d_call: TRBD1
clone_size: .
v_call: TRBV7-9
j_call: TRBJ1-2
cdr3_aa: CASSPRGTVDYGYTF
cdr3_nt: TGTGCCAGCAGCCCTCGGGGGACAGTAGACTATGGCTACACCTTC

d_call: .
clone_size: few
v_call: TRBV9
j_call: TRBJ2-1
cdr3_aa: CASSVTRLPYNEQFF
cdr3_nt: TGTGCCAGCAGCGTGACGCGGCTTCCCTACAATGAGCAGTTCTTC

d_call: .
clone_size: many
v_call: TRBV28
j_call: TRBJ2-3
cdr3_aa: CASSRRLSTDTQYF
cdr3_nt: TGTGCCAGCAGTCGGCGGCTCAGCACAGATACGCAGTATTTT

d_call: .
clone_size: many
v_call: TRBV28
j_call: TRBJ1-5
cdr3_aa: CASSSGTSNQPQHF
cdr3_nt: TGTGCCAGCAGTTCCGGGACAAGTAATCAGCCCCAGCATTTT

d_call: .
clone_size: many
v_call: TRBV28
j_call: TRBJ2-5
cdr3_aa: CASSPDLGTQYF
cdr3_nt: TGTGCCAGCAGTCCGGATTTGGGGACCCAGTACTTC

d_call: .
clone_size: many
v_call: TRBV7-8
j_call: TRBJ2-1
cdr3_aa: CASSLASTPTNEQFF
cdr3_nt: TGTGCCAGCAGCTTAGCCTCGACACCTACCAATGAGCAGTTCTTC